Sequencing of this T cell receptor (beta chain) was carried out in a study of identical twins. CDR3 size: 19 residues. J lost 5 bases, V lost 4 bases, and 16 bases had no gene match. CDR1 is SGDLS and CDR2 is YYNGEE in the germline V gene. TCRdb re-derived calls from the 5' RACE reads in MiXCR, one entry per CDR3 protein. This table has under 300,000 distinct CDR3 sequences, 9.5% to 15% appearing once. A further study also used this sample, focusing on yellow fever vaccine responses in identical twins.

The chain joins TRBV9 to TRBJ2-3; TRBD2 agrees at 13 bases. The material sequenced was memory (CD45RO+) T cells sorted from blood. This clonotype originated in a woman aged 18-29 years in good health. The CDR3 DNA reads TGTGCCAGCAGCTCAACCATCCCGGGACTAGCGGGGACGGAAGATACGCAGTATTTT. Its protein product is CASSSTIPGLAGTEDTQYF.